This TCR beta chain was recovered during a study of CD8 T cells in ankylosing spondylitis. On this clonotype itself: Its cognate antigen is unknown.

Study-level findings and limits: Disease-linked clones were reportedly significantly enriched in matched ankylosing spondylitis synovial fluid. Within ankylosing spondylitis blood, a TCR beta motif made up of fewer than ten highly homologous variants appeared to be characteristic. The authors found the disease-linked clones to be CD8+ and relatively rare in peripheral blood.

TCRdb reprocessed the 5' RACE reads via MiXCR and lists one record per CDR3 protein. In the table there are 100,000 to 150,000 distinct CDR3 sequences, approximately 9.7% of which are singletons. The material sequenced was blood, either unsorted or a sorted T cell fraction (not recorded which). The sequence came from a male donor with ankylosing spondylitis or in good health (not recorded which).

The DNA for the CDR3 is TGTGCCAGCTCACCCGGGACTAGCGGGAGTGGTACAGATACGCAGTATTTT. This encodes CASSPGTSGSGTDTQYF. V is TRBV18 and J is TRBJ2-3; 14 bases fit TRBD2. CDR3 length: 17 residues. Losses at the gene ends were 3 bases for V and 3 bases for J; bases not matched to a gene: 5. Germline V gives CDR1 KGHSH, CDR2 LQKENI.